This section outlines one T cell receptor (beta chain) sequence together with its context. Its antigen target is currently unknown. Base quality data are lacking; no much larger clone is found one base away. The junction shows trimming of 4 bases on V and 3 bases on J, and the gene matches do not reach 14 bases of it. Taken from cysteine to phenylalanine, the CDR3 has 17 residues. The retained sequence is limited to the CDR3, 51 bases, with the frame set at the first base. In the germline V gene, CDR1 corresponds to MGHRA and CDR2 to YSYEKL. A single peripheral blood draw of 90 to 150 mL on average was collected from each donor into heparinised tubes. Using a panel that included CD45RO, CCR7, CD25, CD127, CD95 and CD27, naive, central memory, regulatory and stem cell-like memory CD4+ T cells were sorted on a BD FACSAria II. All sorted populations exceeded 95% purity. PBMCs were isolated right away by Lymphoprep density gradient centrifugation and were stained directly, without culture. To minimize batch effects, samples were stained and sorted in pairs, one healthy donor with one patient per experiment.

This sample was included in a study of beta chain features in type 1 diabetes (dated by TCRdb to the late 2010s). About the full investigation: Mean age, gender distribution, total cell number and subset yield were not different between patients and healthy donors. A total of about 100,000,000 sorted cells were examined across all samples, and RNA yield correlated strongly with the number of cells per subset. The study compared TCRB repertoires of sorted circulating CD4+ T cell subsets between recently diagnosed type 1 diabetes patients and matched healthy donors. Regulatory and stem cell-like memory subsets were obtained from only 8 patients and roughly eight healthy donors, while naive and central memory subsets were obtained from all 30 or so donors.

The investigation overall reported the following: Fewer insertions and more nucleotide deletions at VDJ recombination sites were observed in patients with type 1 diabetes, implying thymic rearrangement abnormalities. Because cDNA was sequenced instead of genomic DNA, highly expressing activated cells could be over-represented, though the groups showed no difference in activation or CD3 levels. Because the HLA sub-analyses included only small numbers of individuals, any influence of HLA type on TCRB rearrangement was left unresolved. The naive, central memory and regulatory TCRB repertoires appeared to resemble one another more closely among patients than among healthy donors. Shorter templates might have been favored by PCR, but patient and control samples were amplified and corrected together, so both groups would have been affected equally by any skew. A moderate but significant shortening of TCRB CDR3 length was observed in type 1 diabetes patients in all four CD4+ subsets.

The entire isolated RNA was reverse transcribed using the High Capacity cDNA Reverse Transcription Kit, and thus expressed TCRB transcripts were sequenced. Naive, central memory and regulatory T cell samples underwent deep immunoSEQ sequencing, averaging around 4 million total reads per sample. After sorted cells were lysed in RLT buffer, RNA was extracted with DNase-treated RNeasy Micro or Mini kits, with the choice depending on cell number. To prevent cross-contamination, each cell subset was processed individually, whereas patient and healthy donor samples were processed jointly. The immunoSEQ multiplex PCR was used to amplify TCRB sequences from cDNA, generating 87-bp fragments that spanned the CDR3 region. Sequencing of the amplicons was done on the Illumina HiSeq platform. As for how the authors treated the data: PCR bias was corrected computationally using synthetic template baselines, and reads within Hamming distance 2 were collapsed, with unmergeable singletons discarded. By aligning reads against IMGT, V, D and J genes, CDR3 length, and insertions or deletions at six rearrangement sites were assigned. Within each subset, clonotype counts were normalized to sorted cell number, and only after that were true diversity and Gini coefficients computed with the tcR R package. The overlap coefficient, calculated on TCRB nucleotide sequences, was used to quantify repertoire sharing. TCRdb re-hosts the immuneACCESS table, in-frame sequences only. Its copies lack some clones; in the studies checked, an unresolved V gene accounts for under half of them, and the cause for the rest is not known. That table supplies the V and J calls and clone size; D and trimming were determined from the DNA. The sample includes a few hundred thousand clones, with around a tenth observed a single time. The leading ten clones occupy about 0.6% of the sample.

Sequencing was performed on central memory CD4+ T cells from blood. The receptor's source is a man under 40 with type 1 diabetes. Here the chain combines TRBV4-1 and TRBJ2-7, with 8 bases in between that match TRBD1. The CDR3 is CASSPSPGQGFHYEQYF. The DNA reads TGCGCCAGCAGCCCATCACCAGGACAGGGATTCCACTACGAGCAGTACTTC.